This TCR beta chain was found in a study of post-analysis software for immune sequencing data. Study information: Multiple sclerosis in the patients followed relapsing-remitting, secondary progressive and progressive-relapsing courses.

Germline V gene data show CDR1 as SGHRS and CDR2 as YFSETQ. V lost 4 bases and J lost 1; bases outside the gene matches: 11. There are 16 residues in the CDR3. This clonotype was seen repeatedly, ten times or more. The target antigen is unknown. Unique molecular identifiers were carried by the TCR beta cDNA libraries. The yield from about 1 to 10 million T cells was roughly 0.5 million cDNA molecules in total. One entry per CDR3 protein, called by TCRdb with MiXCR from the PCR reads. The sample lists 150,000 to 200,000 distinct CDR3 sequences, 30% occurring once. General study points: Versus controls, multiple sclerosis patients showed significantly lower diversity (normalized Chao1). F measure grouped same-batch samples tightly together. Patients carried roughly 5 TRBV segments more frequently than controls did, and TRBV5-6, TRBV5-1 and TRBV20-1 were among them.

The sample was blood. The genes are TRBV5-1 and TRBJ2-7, with 7 nucleotides matching TRBD1. The sequence came from a girl aged 10 to 17 with multiple sclerosis. The CDR3 is CASSQKYRGASYEQYF. For the CDR3, the DNA is TGCGCCAGCAGCCAAAAATACAGGGGAGCGTCCTACGAGCAGTACTTC.